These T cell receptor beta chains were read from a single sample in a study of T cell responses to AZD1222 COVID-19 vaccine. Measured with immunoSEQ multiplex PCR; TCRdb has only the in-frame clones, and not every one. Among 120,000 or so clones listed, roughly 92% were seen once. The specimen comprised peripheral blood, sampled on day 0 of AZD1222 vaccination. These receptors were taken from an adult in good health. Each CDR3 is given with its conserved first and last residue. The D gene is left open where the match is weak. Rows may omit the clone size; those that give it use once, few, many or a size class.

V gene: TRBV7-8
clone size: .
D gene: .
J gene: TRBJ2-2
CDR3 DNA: TGTGCCAGCAGCCCCCTCGTGGCAGGGGACACCGGGGAGCTGTTTTTT
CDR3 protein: CASSPLVAGDTGELFF

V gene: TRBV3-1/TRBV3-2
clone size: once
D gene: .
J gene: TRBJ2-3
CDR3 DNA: TGTGCCAGCAGCCAGACGGGGGGCACAGATACGCAGTATTTT
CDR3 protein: CASSQTGGTDTQYF

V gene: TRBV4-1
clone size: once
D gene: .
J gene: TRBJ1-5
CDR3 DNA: TGCGCCAGCAGCCAAGCCCCCCAGGTCCTTGATCAGCCCCAGCATTTT
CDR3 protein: CASSQAPQVLDQPQHF

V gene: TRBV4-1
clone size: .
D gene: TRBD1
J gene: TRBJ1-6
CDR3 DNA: TGCGCCAGCAGCCAAGAAGGGGACAGGGGGGTTTCACCCCTCCACTTT
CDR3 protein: CASSQEGDRGVSPLHF

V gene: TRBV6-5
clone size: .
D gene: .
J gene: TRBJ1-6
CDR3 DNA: TGTGCCAGCAGTTATGCTGGGTATCCAAATTCACCCCTCCACTTT
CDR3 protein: CASSYAGYPNSPLHF

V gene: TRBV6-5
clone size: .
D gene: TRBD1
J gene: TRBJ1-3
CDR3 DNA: TGTGCCAGCAGACAGGGGGCTGGAAACACCATATATTTT
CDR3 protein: CASRQGAGNTIYF

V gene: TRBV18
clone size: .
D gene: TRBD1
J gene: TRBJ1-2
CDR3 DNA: TGTGCCAGCTCACCGCCGGGACAGGGAAGAAATGGCTACACCTTC
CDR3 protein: CASSPPGQGRNGYTF

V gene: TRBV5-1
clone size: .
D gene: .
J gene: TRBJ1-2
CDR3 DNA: TGCGCCAGCAGCTTGGAGTCGGACATACTGGAGGGCTACACCTTC
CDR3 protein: CASSLESDILEGYTF

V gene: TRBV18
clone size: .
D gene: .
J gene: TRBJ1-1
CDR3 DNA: TGTGCCAGCTCACCGGGCCCCGGGGAAGCTTTCTTT
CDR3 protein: CASSPGPGEAFF

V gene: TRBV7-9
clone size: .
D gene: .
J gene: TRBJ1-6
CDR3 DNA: TGTGCCAGCAGCCCCGGGTCGAGCGGCCTTAATTCACCCCTCCACTTT
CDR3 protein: CASSPGSSGLNSPLHF

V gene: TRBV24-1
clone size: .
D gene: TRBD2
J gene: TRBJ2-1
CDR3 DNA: TGTGCCACCGAAGACCCGGGACTAGCGGGTACTGAGCAGTTCTTC
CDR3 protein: CATEDPGLAGTEQFF

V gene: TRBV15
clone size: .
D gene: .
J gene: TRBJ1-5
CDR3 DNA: TGTGCCACCAGCAGAGTCCATAGCAATCAGCCCCAGCATTTT
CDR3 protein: CATSRVHSNQPQHF

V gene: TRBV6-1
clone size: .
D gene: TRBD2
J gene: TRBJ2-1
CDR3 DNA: TGTGCCAGCAGTGAATTGGGCGGGGGGGCTGTGAGGAATGAGCAGTTCTTC
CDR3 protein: CASSELGGGAVRNEQFF

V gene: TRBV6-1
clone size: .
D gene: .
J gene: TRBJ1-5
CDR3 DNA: TGTGCCAGCAGTGAGGACAGTTGGAATCAGCCCCAGCATTTT
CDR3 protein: CASSEDSWNQPQHF

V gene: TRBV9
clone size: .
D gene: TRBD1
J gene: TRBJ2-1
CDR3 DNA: TGTGCCAGCAGCGCACGGACAGGGTACAATGAGCAGTTCTTC
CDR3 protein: CASSARTGYNEQFF

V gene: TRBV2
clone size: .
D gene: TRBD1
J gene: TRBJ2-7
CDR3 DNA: TGTGCCAGCAGCGGGGACAGGGACGAGCAGTACTTC
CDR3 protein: CASSGDRDEQYF

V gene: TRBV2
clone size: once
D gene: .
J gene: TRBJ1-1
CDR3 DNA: TGTGCCAGCCGGGACGATCAGAACACTGAAGCTTTCTTT
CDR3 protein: CASRDDQNTEAFF

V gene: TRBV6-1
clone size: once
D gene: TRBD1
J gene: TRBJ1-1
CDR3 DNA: TGTGCCAGCAGTGAAATGGACAGGGGCATGAACACTGAAGCTTTCTTT
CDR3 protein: CASSEMDRGMNTEAFF

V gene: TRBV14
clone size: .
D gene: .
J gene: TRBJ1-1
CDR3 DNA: TGTGCCAGCAGCCAACTTAGGCGTTTGAACACTGAAGCTTTCTTT
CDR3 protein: CASSQLRRLNTEAFF

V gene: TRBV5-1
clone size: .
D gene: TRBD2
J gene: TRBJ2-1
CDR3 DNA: TGCGCCAGCAGCTGGACTAGCGGGGGGGCGGGTACCTCCAATGAGCAGTTCTTC
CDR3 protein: CASSWTSGGAGTSNEQFF

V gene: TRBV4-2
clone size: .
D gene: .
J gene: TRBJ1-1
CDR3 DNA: TGTGCCAGCAGCCCCGACAGGTCTACTGAAGCTTTCTTT
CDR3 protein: CASSPDRSTEAFF

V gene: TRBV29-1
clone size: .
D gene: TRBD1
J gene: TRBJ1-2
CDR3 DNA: TGCAGCGTTGGCCCCCGGACAGGTTCATATGGCTACACCTTC
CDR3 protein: CSVGPRTGSYGYTF

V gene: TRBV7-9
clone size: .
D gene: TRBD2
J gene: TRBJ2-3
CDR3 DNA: TGTGCCAGCAGCCCCCAGGGGACTAGCGGGGGCACAGATACGCAGTATTTT
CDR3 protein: CASSPQGTSGGTDTQYF

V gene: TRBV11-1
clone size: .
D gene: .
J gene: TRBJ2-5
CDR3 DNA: TGTGCCAGCAGCTTACCTAGCCAAGAGACCCAGTACTTC
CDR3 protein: CASSLPSQETQYF

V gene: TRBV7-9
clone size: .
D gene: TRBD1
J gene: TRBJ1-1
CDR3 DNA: TGTGCCAGCAGCTTCGGGACAGAGAACACTGAAGCTTTCTTT
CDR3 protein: CASSFGTENTEAFF

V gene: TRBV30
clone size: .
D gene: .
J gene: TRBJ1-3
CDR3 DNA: TGTGCCTGGAGTCCTGGAAACACCATATATTTT
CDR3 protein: CAWSPGNTIYF

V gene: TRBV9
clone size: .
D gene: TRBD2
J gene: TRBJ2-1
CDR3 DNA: TGTGCCAGCAGCCAGGGACTAGCGGGCTGGGATGAGCAGTTCTTC
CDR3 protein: CASSQGLAGWDEQFF

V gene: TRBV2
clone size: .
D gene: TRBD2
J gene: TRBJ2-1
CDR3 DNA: TGTGCCAGCAAAACTAGCGGGATCTACAATGAGCAGTTCTTC
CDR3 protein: CASKTSGIYNEQFF

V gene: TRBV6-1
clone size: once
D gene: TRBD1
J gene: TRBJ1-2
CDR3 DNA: TGTGCCAGCAGTGAAAGAGTTGTAGTTCGGGGACAGTCCAGATTTGGCTACACCTTC
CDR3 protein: CASSERVVVRGQSRFGYTF

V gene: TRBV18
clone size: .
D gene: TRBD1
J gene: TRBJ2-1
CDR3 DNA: TGTGCCAGCTCGCCTACGGGACAGAGCTCCTACAATGAGCAGTTCTTC
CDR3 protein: CASSPTGQSSYNEQFF

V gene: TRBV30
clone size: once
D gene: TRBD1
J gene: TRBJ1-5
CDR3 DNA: TGTGCCTGGGGGACAGGGGGATCTCAGCCCCAGCATTTT
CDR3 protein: CAWGTGGSQPQHF

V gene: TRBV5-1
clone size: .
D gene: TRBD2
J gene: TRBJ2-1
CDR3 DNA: TGCGCCAGCAGCTCCTTTGGTAGCGGGAGGCCCTCGTACAATGAGCAGTTCTTC
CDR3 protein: CASSSFGSGRPSYNEQFF

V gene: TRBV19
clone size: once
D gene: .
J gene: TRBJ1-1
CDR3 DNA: TGTGCCAGTTTCTCTGGGGGAGAAGCTTTCTTT
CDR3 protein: CASFSGGEAFF

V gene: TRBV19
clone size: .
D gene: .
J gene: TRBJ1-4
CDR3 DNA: TGTGCCAGTAGTTCAGGGTACCTCGAAGAAAAACTGTTTTTT
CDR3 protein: CASSSGYLEEKLFF

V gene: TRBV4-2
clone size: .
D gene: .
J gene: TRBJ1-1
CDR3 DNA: TGTGCCAGCAGCCCGGGGGGGCCCACTGAAGCTTTCTTT
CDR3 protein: CASSPGGPTEAFF

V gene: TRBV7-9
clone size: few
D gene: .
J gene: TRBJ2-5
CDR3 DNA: TGTGCCAGCAGCTTAGCAGGGCCACAAGAGACCCAGTACTTC
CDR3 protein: CASSLAGPQETQYF

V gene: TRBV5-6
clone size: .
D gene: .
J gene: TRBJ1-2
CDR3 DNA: TGTGCCAGCAGCCCACAGCAGAGAATCTATGGCTACACCTTC
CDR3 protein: CASSPQQRIYGYTF

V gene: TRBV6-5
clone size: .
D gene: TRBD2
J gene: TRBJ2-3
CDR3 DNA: TGTGCCAGCAGGGAGGCTAGCGGAGGCACAGATACGCAGTATTTT
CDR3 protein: CASREASGGTDTQYF

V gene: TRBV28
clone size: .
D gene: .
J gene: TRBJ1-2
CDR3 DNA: TGTGCCAGCAGTTTGTCGACAGTTATTCAACCACACCGATTC
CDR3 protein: CASSLSTVIQPHRF

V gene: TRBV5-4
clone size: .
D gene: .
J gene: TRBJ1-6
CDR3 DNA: TGTGCCAGCAGCTTCAACCAAGGGGGATGGGATTCACCCCTCCACTTT
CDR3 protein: CASSFNQGGWDSPLHF

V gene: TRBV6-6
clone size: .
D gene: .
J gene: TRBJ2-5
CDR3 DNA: TGTGCCAGCAGTTACAGGGGGAGAGGAACCCAGTACTTC
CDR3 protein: CASSYRGRGTQYF

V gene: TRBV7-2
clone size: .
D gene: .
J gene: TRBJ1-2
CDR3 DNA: TGTGCCAGCAGCCCCGACAGCTATGGCTACACCTTC
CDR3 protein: CASSPDSYGYTF

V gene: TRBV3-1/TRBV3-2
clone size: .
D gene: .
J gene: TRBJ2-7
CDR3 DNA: TGTGCCAGCAGCCAAGAAGGAGTCCCCGAGCAGTACTTC
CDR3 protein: CASSQEGVPEQYF

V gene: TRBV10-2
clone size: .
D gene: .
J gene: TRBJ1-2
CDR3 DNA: TGCGCCAGCACCCGGCAGGCGCCTAACTATGGCTACACCTTC
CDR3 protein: CASTRQAPNYGYTF

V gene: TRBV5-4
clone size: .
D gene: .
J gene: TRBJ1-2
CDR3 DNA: TGTGCCAGCAGCCTGGACAGCCTAACGGGCGGCTACACCTTC
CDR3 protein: CASSLDSLTGGYTF

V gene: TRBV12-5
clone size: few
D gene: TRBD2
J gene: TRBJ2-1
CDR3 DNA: TGTGCTAGTGGTGGCGGGGGCTCCTACAATGAGCAGTTCTTC
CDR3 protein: CASGGGGSYNEQFF

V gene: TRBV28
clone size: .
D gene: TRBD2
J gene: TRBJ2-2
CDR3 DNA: TGTGCCAGCAGTCTAGCGGGAGGGCCCGGGGAGCTGTTTTTT
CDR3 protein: CASSLAGGPGELFF

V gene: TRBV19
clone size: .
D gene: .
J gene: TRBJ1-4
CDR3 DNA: TGTGCCAGTAGCCCGATGGGGGTAAACGAAAAACTGTTTTTT
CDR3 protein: CASSPMGVNEKLFF

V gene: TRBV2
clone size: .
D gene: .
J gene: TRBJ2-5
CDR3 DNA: TGTGCCAGCAGGGGACCTCGTTATCCGCCTGGCGAGACCCAGTACTTC
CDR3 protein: CASRGPRYPPGETQYF

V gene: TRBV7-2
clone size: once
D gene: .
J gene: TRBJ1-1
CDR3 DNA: TGTGCCAGCAGCTCCCGACGGGTAGCTTTCTTT
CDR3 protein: CASSSRRVAFF

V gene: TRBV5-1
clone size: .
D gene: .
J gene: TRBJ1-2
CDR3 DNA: TGCGCCAGCAGCTTGGACCCTGGGGTCTATGGCTACACCTTC
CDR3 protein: CASSLDPGVYGYTF

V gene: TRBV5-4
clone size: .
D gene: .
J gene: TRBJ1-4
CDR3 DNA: TGTGCCAGCAGCCTCCAGTCGGAAAAACTGTTTTTT
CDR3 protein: CASSLQSEKLFF

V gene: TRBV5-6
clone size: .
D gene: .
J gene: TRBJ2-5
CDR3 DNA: TGTGCCAGCAGCTTGCAAGAGACCCAGTACTTC
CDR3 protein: CASSLQETQYF

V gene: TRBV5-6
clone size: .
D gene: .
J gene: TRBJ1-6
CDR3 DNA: TGTGCCAGCAGCTTCGAAGAAAATTCACCCCTCCACTTT
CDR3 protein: CASSFEENSPLHF

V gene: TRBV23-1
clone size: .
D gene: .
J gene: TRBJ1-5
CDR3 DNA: TGCGCCAGCAGTCAACGGGGGAGGGGTCAGCCCCAGCATTTT
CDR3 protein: CASSQRGRGQPQHF

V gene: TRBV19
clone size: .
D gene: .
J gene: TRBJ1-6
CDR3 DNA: TGTGCCAGTAGTATGAGGGGTATGGATTCACCCCTCCACTTT
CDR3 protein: CASSMRGMDSPLHF

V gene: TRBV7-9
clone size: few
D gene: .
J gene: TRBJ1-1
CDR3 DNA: TGTGCCAGCAGCCGGACTTCGGACACTGAAGCTTTCTTT
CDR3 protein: CASSRTSDTEAFF